Listed below are T cell receptor beta chains from one sample, sequenced in a study of post-analysis software for immune sequencing data. MiXCR, applied by TCRdb to the PCR reads, yields one record per CDR3 protein. The sample includes 700,000 to 800,000 distinct CDR3 sequences, less than 35% of them seen just once. The specimen sequenced was blood. These receptors were obtained from a girl under 18 with multiple sclerosis. CDR3s include the opening cysteine and the closing phenylalanine or tryptophan. A D gene is named only where the DNA matches it firmly. Rows may omit the clone size; those that give it use once, few, many or a size class.

D	size	V	J	DNA	CDR3
.	.	TRBV10-3	TRBJ1-6	TGTGCCATCAGTGAATCGGGCGCGAATTCACCCCCCCACTTT	CAISESGANSPPHF
TRBD2	many	TRBV29-1	TRBJ2-3	TGCAGCGTTTCTTCGGTCGGACTAGCGGGGGCTGCGAATACGCAGTATTTT	CSVSSVGLAGAANTQYF
TRBD1	few	TRBV6-2/TRBV6-3	TRBJ2-7	TGTGCCAGCAAGTCCGACAGGGTCCTCTACGAGCAGTACTTC	CASKSDRVLYEQYF
.	.	TRBV11-2	TRBJ1-6	TGTGCCAGCAGCTTAGCTGGGGTTTCACCCCTCCACTTT	CASSLAGVSPLHF
.	few	TRBV2	TRBJ1-2	TGTGCCACCCGGAGTTTCGGCTACACCTTC	CATRSFGYTF
.	.	TRBV9	TRBJ2-1	TGTGCCAGCAGCCTTTTGTCCGGGACGGGGAGAAATGAGCAGTTCTTC	CASSLLSGTGRNEQFF
.	.	TRBV7-9	TRBJ1-2	TGTGCCAGCAGGTCCGCTGGGGTGGGCTACACCTTC	CASRSAGVGYTF
TRBD2	few	TRBV5-1	TRBJ2-7	TGCGCCAGCAGCGCGGCCGGGACTAGCGGCTACGAGCAGTACTTC	CASSAAGTSGYEQYF
.	few	TRBV25-1	TRBJ1-6	TGTGCCAGCAGGGACCACCGGGACAACCATTCACCCCTCCACTTT	CASRDHRDNHSPLHF
.	.	TRBV20-1	TRBJ1-2	TGCAGTGCCGCTTTAGGCAACTATGGCTACACCTTC	CSAALGNYGYTF
.	.	TRBV7-9	TRBJ1-5	TGTGCCAGCAGCTTCGAGGGTTCTCATCAGCCCCAGCATTTT	CASSFEGSHQPQHF
.	.	TRBV20-1	TRBJ1-5	TGCAGTGCCACCAACAGGGATCAGCCCCAGCATTTT	CSATNRDQPQHF
TRBD1	.	TRBV6-5	TRBJ2-3	TGTGCCAGCAGTTACGGGACAGGGGGCTGGGATACGCAGTATTTT	CASSYGTGGWDTQYF
.	.	TRBV9	TRBJ1-4	TGTGCCAGCAGCGTAGACGGCATCAATGAAAAACGGTTTTTT	CASSVDGINEKRFF
TRBD1	few	TRBV7-9	TRBJ2-7	TGTGCCAGCAGCCGGGACAGCCCCGACGAGCAGTACTTC	CASSRDSPDEQYF
TRBD2	few	TRBV7-9	TRBJ2-3	TGTGCCAGCAGCTTAGACAGCGGGGCAATCACAGATACGCAGTATTTT	CASSLDSGAITDTQYF
.	.	TRBV27	TRBJ1-5	TGTGCCAGCAGTTTCTTCGCAGGGAGGGATCAGCCCCAGCATTTT	CASSFFAGRDQPQHF
TRBD1	.	TRBV7-8	TRBJ1-1	TGTGCCAGCAGCTTAGTTCGGGACAGTCAAGCTTTCTTT	CASSLVRDSQAFF
.	many	TRBV6-5	TRBJ2-1	TGTGCCAGCAGTACCGAGGGGGGTGAGCAGTTCTTC	CASSTEGGEQFF
TRBD1	.	TRBV20-1	TRBJ2-7	TGCAGTGCTGGAGGACAGGGGTTGGCCTACGAGCAGTACTTC	CSAGGQGLAYEQYF
.	.	TRBV4-2	TRBJ2-7	TGTGCCAGCAGCCAAGAAAGAGGCAGGGAGGCCTACGAGCAGTACTTC	CASSQERGREAYEQYF
.	.	TRBV4-2	TRBJ1-2	TGTGCCAGCAGCCCCCCTGGGGTCCACCATAACTATGGCTACACCTTC	CASSPPGVHHNYGYTF
.	few	TRBV6-2/TRBV6-3	TRBJ1-1	TGTGCCAGCACCTGGTTGCCGAACACTGAAGCTTTCTTT	CASTWLPNTEAFF
.	.	TRBV4-3	TRBJ1-5	TGCGCCAGCAGCCAAGGACAGTTAAGGGTGCCCCAGCATTTT	CASSQGQLRVPQHF
TRBD2	many	TRBV7-9	TRBJ2-5	TGTGCCAGCAGCTTAGCGGCTGGGAGGGGAGAGACCCAGTACTTC	CASSLAAGRGETQYF
.	.	TRBV15	TRBJ1-4	TGTGCTCGTGAAAAACTGTTTTTT	CAREKLFF
.	.	TRBV29-1	TRBJ1-1	TGCAGCACTACAGCGAACACTGAAGCTTTCTTT	CSTTANTEAFF
.	once	TRBV2	TRBJ2-5	TGTGCCAGCGCCTACTACCAAGAGACCCAGTACTTC	CASAYYQETQYF
.	many	TRBV10-3	TRBJ1-2	TGTGCCACCCAGGAGACGGGGGGCCTCTATGGCTACACCTTC	CATQETGGLYGYTF
TRBD2	.	TRBV18	TRBJ2-5	TGTGCCAGCTCACCGGGACTAGCGGGAGTGGGGCAAGAGACCCAGTACTTC	CASSPGLAGVGQETQYF
.	few	TRBV5-1	TRBJ2-7	TGCGCCAGCAGCTTGGCCGCAGGTAGATGGGACGAGCAGTACTTC	CASSLAAGRWDEQYF
TRBD1	.	TRBV24-1	TRBJ2-2	TGTGCCACCAGTGAGGACAGGACGGCCCTTGGACCCGGGGAGCTGTTTTTT	CATSEDRTALGPGELFF
TRBD2	many	TRBV29-1	TRBJ2-1	TGCAGCGTTGCCCCCGGGCCGGGAGGTTACAATGAGCAGTTCTTC	CSVAPGPGGYNEQFF
.	few	TRBV20-1	TRBJ1-5	TGCAGTGCCAAGGAGGTGGCTCAGCCCCAGCATTTT	CSAKEVAQPQHF
TRBD2	many	TRBV20-1	TRBJ2-3	TGCAGTGCTCCCCCGGAACTAGCGGGCATAAATACGCAGTATTTT	CSAPPELAGINTQYF
.	.	TRBV5-1	TRBJ2-3	TGCGCCAGCAGCTGGGGGATGAAATCGGGGGAGAGCACAGATACGCAGTATTTT	CASSWGMKSGESTDTQYF
.	.	TRBV20-1	TRBJ1-2	TGCAGTGCTAGAGATGGGGCAGGGGACTATGGCTACACCTTC	CSARDGAGDYGYTF
.	.	TRBV3-1	TRBJ2-3	TGTGCCAGCAGCCAAGATTTGCCAGGGGATACGCAGTATTTT	CASSQDLPGDTQYF
TRBD1	few	TRBV7-2	TRBJ2-2	TGTGCCAGCAGCACACACCGGGACAGGGGAAACACCGGGGAGCTGTTTTTT	CASSTHRDRGNTGELFF
TRBD2	.	TRBV6-1	TRBJ2-1	TGTGCCAGCAGTGAAGCGGGAGTTTCTAGCGGGAGAGTCACGCAGTTCTTC	CASSEAGVSSGRVTQFF
.	.	TRBV4-3	TRBJ2-7	TGCGCCAGCAGCCAACGCAGGGATGACGAGCAGTACTTC	CASSQRRDDEQYF
TRBD1	.	TRBV7-9	TRBJ1-1	TGTGCCAGCAGCGAGCGAGATGGACAGGGGGGCGCTGAAGCTTTCTTT	CASSERDGQGGAEAFF
.	.	TRBV28	TRBJ2-7	TGTGCCAGCAGTTTACTAGCGCCATCCTACGAGCAGTACTTC	CASSLLAPSYEQYF
TRBD1	few	TRBV15	TRBJ1-6	TGTGCCACCAGCAGAGAGACAATAACGGGACAGGATAATTCACCCCTCCACTTT	CATSRETITGQDNSPLHF
TRBD2	.	TRBV15	TRBJ2-7	TGTGCCACCAGCAGAGTCCGGACTAGCGGGAGCCCCTACGAGCAGTACTTC	CATSRVRTSGSPYEQYF
.	few	TRBV4-3	TRBJ2-3	TGCGCCAGCAGCCAAGGACCACTAGAAGTTAGCACAGATACGCAGTATTTT	CASSQGPLEVSTDTQYF
.	once	TRBV29-1	TRBJ2-6	TGCAGCGTTTTGAGCTCTGGGGCCAACGTCCGGACTTTC	CSVLSSGANVRTF
.	few	TRBV12-3/TRBV12-4	TRBJ2-1	TGTGCCAGCAGTTTTTCTAATACCTACAATGAGCAGTTCTTC	CASSFSNTYNEQFF
TRBD2	many	TRBV7-2	TRBJ2-4	TGTGCCAGCAGCTCCCCCCCAGCGGGGGGGCAAAACATTCAGTACTTC	CASSSPPAGGQNIQYF
.	many	TRBV5-1	TRBJ2-3	TGCGCCAGCAGCCTTGGTCCAGTTAGCACAGATACGCAGTATTTT	CASSLGPVSTDTQYF
.	.	TRBV3-1	TRBJ2-6	TGTGCCAGCAGCCAAGTAAGGCGGTCCTCTGGGACCAACGTCCTGACTTTC	CASSQVRRSSGTNVLTF
TRBD1	.	TRBV20-1	TRBJ1-1	TGCAGTGCGGCCGACAGGGGGCGGGTGGACACTGAAGCTTTCTTT	CSAADRGRVDTEAFF
.	.	TRBV20-1	TRBJ2-6	TGCAGTGCTGCGGCAGGGAGTGGGGCCAACGTCCTGACTTTC	CSAAAGSGANVLTF
.	.	TRBV12-3/TRBV12-4	TRBJ1-5	TGTGCCAGCAGCCCGAATAGCAATCAGCTCCAGCATTTT	CASSPNSNQLQHF
.	.	TRBV6-1	TRBJ2-3	TGTGCCAGCTCCGGGAACAAAGGAGATACGCAGTATTTT	CASSGNKGDTQYF
TRBD1	.	TRBV7-9	TRBJ2-2	TGTGCCAGCAGCTTCCACAGGGGCACCGGGGAGCTGTTTTTT	CASSFHRGTGELFF
TRBD2	.	TRBV7-2	TRBJ2-3	TGTGCCAGCAGCCTGAGGCGGGGGGGCCGTGGCACAGATACGCAGTATTTT	CASSLRRGGRGTDTQYF
TRBD2	once	TRBV6-6	TRBJ2-7	TGTGCCAGCACCGGCCCCGGAGCGGGAGGGAATGAGCAGTACTTC	CASTGPGAGGNEQYF
.	few	TRBV10-3	TRBJ1-6	TGTGCCATCAGGGAACGGGGGGATAATTCACCCCTCCACTTT	CAIRERGDNSPLHF